The present TCR beta chain was sequenced within a study of shared clonotypes between healthy human individuals. Here immunoSEQ multiplex PCR was the method, and the copy in TCRdb shows in-frame clones only, minus some. The table has approximately 2.5 million clones, roughly 93% seen once. Sequenced input: naive CD4+ T cells from PBMCs. Stated subset: CD45RA+ positively selected. This receptor was identified in a young man in good health. Some clones in this sample may be carry-over from other donors' samples.

The CDR3 region has the DNA TGTGCCAGCAGCTCAACGGGCCCGGGGGGCACTGAAGCTTTCTTT. It is translated as CASSSTGPGGTEAFF. The chain employs TRBV7-3 and TRBJ1-1; TRBD1 is a possible D gene (5 bases). The CDR3 has 15 residues. CDR1 is SGHTA, CDR2 FQGTGA, per germline. Trimming cost V 4 bases and J 4 bases, with 16 bases left between them.